These T cell receptor beta chains were read from a single sample in a study of technical replicates of blood from a few donors. Only in-frame clones appear in the TCRdb table, and some are missing; sequencing was by immunoSEQ multiplex PCR. The profile covers tens of thousands of clones, with around 94% appearing a single time and 0.2% to 0.3% taken by the ten largest. The source material was T cells isolated from PBMCs. These receptors were taken from a human donor in good health. The CDR3 runs from the conserved cysteine through the conserved F or W. Each record gives: J gene, V gene, clone size, D gene, CDR3 DNA, CDR3 protein. D genes are given only for firm matches. Clone size is shown for a subset of rows, as once, few, many or a class of expanded clone.

>TRBJ1-5|TRBV2|-|TRBD1
TGTGCCAGCATCAATGACAGGGATCAGCCCCAGCATTTT
CASINDRDQPQHF
>TRBJ1-4|TRBV5-1|once|-
TGCGCCAGCAGCTTGGGTGGACGGGGGGATGAAAAACTGTTTTTT
CASSLGGRGDEKLFF
>TRBJ2-2|TRBV6-1|-|TRBD2
TGTGCCAGCAGTGTGACTAGCGGAAACACCGGGGAGCTGTTTTTT
CASSVTSGNTGELFF
>TRBJ2-7|TRBV4-1|-|-
TGCGCCAGCAGCCACGTACATAACCTTGCCTCCGAGCAGTACTTC
CASSHVHNLASEQYF
>TRBJ2-3|TRBV10-1|-|TRBD2
TGCGCCAGCAGCCCCGGGACTAGTAATGGGAAGCAGTATTTT
CASSPGTSNGKQYF
>TRBJ2-4|TRBV14|-|TRBD2
TGTGCCAGCAGCCGCACCGAGACTAGCGACATTCAGTACTTC
CASSRTETSDIQYF
>TRBJ1-1|TRBV29-1|-|TRBD1
TGCAGTTACTCCGGGACAGGGGGCGTGGTAGCTTTCTTT
CSYSGTGGVVAFF
>TRBJ1-1|TRBV9|-|-
TGTGCCAGCAGCACAGGGATGAACACTGAAGCTTTCTTT
CASSTGMNTEAFF
>TRBJ2-3|TRBV13|-|TRBD2
TGTGCCAGCAGCTTAACTAGCGGGGGTTACACAGATACGCAGTATTTT
CASSLTSGGYTDTQYF
>TRBJ2-5|TRBV28|-|TRBD2
TGTGCCAGCAGTTTATCTAGCGGGAAAATCTCAGAGACCCAGTACTTC
CASSLSSGKISETQYF
>TRBJ2-5|TRBV2|-|TRBD1
TGTGCCAGCGGACGAGACAGGGGTCCGGGAGAGACCCAGTACTTC
CASGRDRGPGETQYF
>TRBJ2-5|TRBV4-1|-|TRBD2
TGCGCCAGCAGCCAAGTTCTAGCGGGGGGGGAAGAGACCCAGTACTTC
CASSQVLAGGEETQYF
>TRBJ2-5|TRBV5-4|-|-
TGTGCCAGCACCCAGCCAGGGAAAGAGACCCAGTACTTC
CASTQPGKETQYF
>TRBJ2-3|TRBV6-1|-|-
TGTGCCAGCAGTGACACGGACAAGTATTTT
CASSDTDKYF
>TRBJ1-1|TRBV28|-|TRBD1
TGTGCCAGCAGCGGGACAGGGGGCTTGTTAACTGAAGCTTTCTTT
CASSGTGGLLTEAFF
>TRBJ1-5|TRBV19|-|-
TGTGCCAGTACAGGTGTACAGGGCTACAATCAGCCCCAGCATTTT
CASTGVQGYNQPQHF
>TRBJ1-1|TRBV4-1|-|TRBD1
TGCGCCAGCAGCCCCGGGACAGGCCGACAAAGGGACACTGAAGCTTTCTTT
CASSPGTGRQRDTEAFF
>TRBJ1-2|TRBV5-5|-|TRBD1
TGTGCCAGCAGGACTACCCAACAGGGGAGCGATGGCTACACCTTC
CASRTTQQGSDGYTF
>TRBJ2-5|TRBV28|-|TRBD1
TGTGCCAGCAGTTTCGGTCCCGGGACAGGGTTCGGGCAAGAGACCCAGTACTTC
CASSFGPGTGFGQETQYF
>TRBJ2-1|TRBV5-4|-|-
TGTGCCAGCAGCTTCGTCCCTAACAATGAGCAGTTCTTC
CASSFVPNNEQFF
>TRBJ1-1|TRBV5-4|-|TRBD1
TGTGCCAGCAGCTGGGGGACAGGGAAGAACACTGAAGCTTTCTTT
CASSWGTGKNTEAFF
>TRBJ2-2|TRBV9|-|TRBD2
TGTGCCAGCAGCGTAGTGAGCGGGAGGGCATGGAACACCGGGGAGCTGTTTTTT
CASSVVSGRAWNTGELFF
>TRBJ1-1|TRBV11-3|-|-
TGTGCCAGCAGCTTAGACGGGAACGGGAACACTGAAGCTTTCTTT
CASSLDGNGNTEAFF
>TRBJ1-5|TRBV27|-|TRBD1
TGTGCCAGCAGTTTATACCCCCCAGTATCAGGGGGCGATCAGCCCCAGCATTTT
CASSLYPPVSGGDQPQHF
>TRBJ2-7|TRBV25-1|-|TRBD1
TGTGCCAGCACCAAGACAGGGTTGGACGAGCAGTACTTC
CASTKTGLDEQYF
>TRBJ1-4|TRBV30|once|-
TGTGCCGGAGAAGAGGGCGGGGGCCGCTTTAATGAAAAACTGTTTTTT
CAGEEGGGRFNEKLFF
>TRBJ1-5|TRBV6-1|-|-
TGTGCCAGCAGTACAGGGCTTTTCCCTCAGCCCCAGCATTTT
CASSTGLFPQPQHF
>TRBJ2-1|TRBV5-8|-|TRBD2
TGTGCCAGCAGCTTGGGGGGCCCTAGCGGAGACTTCTACAATGAGCAGTTCTTC
CASSLGGPSGDFYNEQFF